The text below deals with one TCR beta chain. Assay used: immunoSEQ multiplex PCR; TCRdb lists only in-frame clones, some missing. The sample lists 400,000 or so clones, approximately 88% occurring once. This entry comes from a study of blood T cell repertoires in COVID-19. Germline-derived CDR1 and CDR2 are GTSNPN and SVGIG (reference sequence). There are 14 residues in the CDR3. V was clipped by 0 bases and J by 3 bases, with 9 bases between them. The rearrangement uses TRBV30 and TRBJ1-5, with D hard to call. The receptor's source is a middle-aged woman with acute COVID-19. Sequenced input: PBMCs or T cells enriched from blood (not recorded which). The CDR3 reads CAWSVVGTNQPQHF. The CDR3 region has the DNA TGTGCCTGGAGTGTCGTGGGCACCAATCAGCCCCAGCATTTT.